Sequencing of this TCR beta chain was carried out in a study of breast tumors, draining lymph nodes, adjacent tissues. Findings of the study overall: Data only fit, rather than demonstrated, lymph node origin of most tumor T cells. Tumor and nontumor repertoires were significantly more similar in luminal-like than in basal-like breast cancer. Data fit most tumor T cells coming from lymph node, expanding in tumor. Compared with lymph nodes, tumors were less diverse; compared with nontumor tissue, more.

In this sample, this clonotype turned up many times. As yet, its antigen is unknown. A junction end diverges from the germline sequence, so it may reflect a read error. TCRdb ran MiXCR on the multiplex PCR reads and lists one entry per CDR3 protein. The sample includes tens of thousands of distinct CDR3 sequences, less than 60% seen only once; the top ten take around a fifth. This CDR3 has 13 amino acids. Germline V gene data show CDR1 as MNHEY and CDR2 as SVGEGT. Sequencing was carried out using breast tumor tissue. The rearrangement links TRBV6-2 or TRBV6-3 to TRBJ1-6; D gene ambiguous. The TCR originated in a female donor with breast cancer. Some clones in this sample may be carry-over from other donors' samples. This CDR3 reads CASSHSPSSPLHF. The DNA for the CDR3 is TGTGCCAGCAGTCACTCGCCCTCCTCACCCCTCCACTTT.